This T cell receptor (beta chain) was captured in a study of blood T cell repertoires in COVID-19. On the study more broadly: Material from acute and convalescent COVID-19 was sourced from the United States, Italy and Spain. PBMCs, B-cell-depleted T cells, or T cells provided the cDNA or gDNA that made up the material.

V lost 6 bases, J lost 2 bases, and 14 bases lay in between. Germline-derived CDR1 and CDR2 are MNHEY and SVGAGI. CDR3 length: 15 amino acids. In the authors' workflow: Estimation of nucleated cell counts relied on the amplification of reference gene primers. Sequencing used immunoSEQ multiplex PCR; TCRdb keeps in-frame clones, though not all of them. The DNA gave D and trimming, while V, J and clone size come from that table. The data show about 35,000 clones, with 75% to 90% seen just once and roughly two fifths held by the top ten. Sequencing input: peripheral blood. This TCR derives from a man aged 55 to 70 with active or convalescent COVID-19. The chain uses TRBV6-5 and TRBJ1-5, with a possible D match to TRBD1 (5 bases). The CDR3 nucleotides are TGTGCCAGCAGCCTGGGGGGGAGCGGCAATCAGCCCCAGCATTTT. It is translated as CASSLGGSGNQPQHF.